This T cell receptor (beta chain) was documented in a study of blood T cells in healthy people across ages (dated by TCRdb to the mid-2010s). Notes on the research overall: Template switching captured roughly one uniquely barcoded TCR beta cDNA molecule per two T cells in model experiments. The study measured age-related changes in TCR beta repertoire diversity using deep sequencing normalized with unique cDNA molecular identifiers. Two additional independent replicas of 1 million unique cDNA reads from the same blood draw were analyzed for two donors (one aged 18 to 30 and one aged 80 or older). Donors of different ages were randomly distributed across sequencing lanes to avoid experimental bias. The donors were split into four age groups: young (average approximately 16 years), middle-aged (around 37), aged (roughly 60) and long-lived (more than 80).

What the study reported, not specific to this receptor: Estimates of total diversity based on one million sequenced T cells were regarded as lower bounds and as underestimates. The percentage of naive T cells measured by flow cytometry correlated strongly with observed TCR beta diversity. Observed TCR beta diversity per million T cells fell roughly linearly with age, and a significant reduction was already apparent by age roughly 40. Because profiling used bulk unsorted PBMCs, naive and antigen-experienced compartments could not be compared conclusively. Compared with the aged group, more naive CD4+ T cells, fewer expanded clones and increased TCR diversity were shown by the long-lived group, suggesting age selection. Because the CMV infection status of the donors was unknown, age-related changes in expanded clonotypes may potentially have been confounded.

The trim is 2 bases for V and 3 bases for J, with a gap of 13 bases between the germline ends. As encoded in the germline V gene, CDR1 is MGHRA while CDR2 is YSYEKL. The CDR3 numbers 15 residues from cysteine through phenylalanine. The only DNA kept is the CDR3, 45 bases in frame from the first base. A word on this clonotype: It has no known antigen specificity. No base quality information exists; no much larger clone differs at one position.

Donors were about 36 systemically healthy Caucasian individuals from Russia aged roughly 6 to 90 years. Ten milliliters of peripheral blood were drawn from each donor into EDTA-treated Vacutainer tubes. PBMCs were isolated by Ficoll-Paque density-gradient centrifugation, with at least 6.5 million obtained per sample. Total RNA was extracted from PBMCs with Trizol reagent, with at least 5 micrograms obtained per sample. For every donor, flow cytometry on a PBMC aliquot measured the percentage of naive CD45RAhigh/CD27high T cells. Receptors were amplified or captured by 5' RACE. A second about 7 to 11 cycle PCR used a sample-barcoded 5' primer and a J-beta primer mix. A unique molecular identifier was introduced onto each TCR beta cDNA molecule by a template-switch 5' adaptor carrying 12 random nucleotides. At least 2.5 million CDR3-containing paired-end reads were obtained from each sample. All of the RNA was converted into first-strand cDNA using the Mint cDNA synthesis kit, with a TRBC-specific oligonucleotide serving as the primer. Following uracil-DNA glycosylase treatment, a first 18-cycle PCR with universal primers M1SS and BC2_uni_R was performed on all cDNA. On the authors' methods: Normalization of each sample was performed by random selection of 1 million high-quality reads, each carrying a distinct molecular identifier. Instead of being binned into consensus sequences, reads that shared molecular identifiers were thrown out. MiTCR, set to a Q25 quality threshold and the strictest error-elimination algorithm, was used for CDR3 identification, clonotype clustering and error correction. Lower-bound total TCR beta diversity was estimated with a nonparametric unseen species model using Euler transformation. TCRdb's own reprocessing of the public reads used fastp at Q25 and MiXCR and kept productive beta chains. Rows are combined by CDR3 protein, so each entry shows the most common genes and DNA. The V and J calls were determined by TCRdb, not by the authors. In all, the sample holds around 1,800,000 distinct CDR3 sequences, and 30% to 40% of those were seen once. The top ten clonotypes cover 23% of the sample.

This TCR derives from a human donor in good health. Sequencing was done on a sample of blood. Recombination linked TRBV4-1 to TRBJ1-2, with TRBD1 tentatively as D gene (5 bases match). The bases read TGCGCCAGCAGCCAAATTAGGGGACCGTACTATGGCTACACCTTC. Its protein is CASSQIRGPYYGYTF.